This TCR beta chain was identified in a study of blood T cell repertoires in COVID-19. The overall study: Material from acute and convalescent COVID-19 was sourced from the United States, Italy and Spain. From T cells, B-cell-depleted T cells, or PBMCs came the material, which was cDNA or gDNA.

Source study methods: How many nucleated cells were present was estimated from reference gene primer amplification. Profiling relied on immunoSEQ multiplex PCR, and the TCRdb table lists in-frame clones only, not all of them. V, J and clone size derive from that table, while D and trimming were established from the DNA sequence. This sample has more than 55,000 clones, with around 80% found just once. Sequencing was performed on peripheral blood. The receptor was derived from a woman older than 75 with acute or convalescent COVID-19.

CDR3: CASSPDRGISGNTIYF. The CDR3 DNA follows: TGTGCCAGCAGCCCGGACAGGGGGATCTCTGGAAACACCATATATTTT. The V gene is TRBV4-2, the J gene TRBJ1-3; 10 nucleotides agree with TRBD1. Germline-derived CDR1 and CDR2 are LGHNA and YNFKEQ. With 4 bases clipped from V and 0 bases from J, the junction kept 3 bases outside the gene matches. The CDR3 totals 16 residues.